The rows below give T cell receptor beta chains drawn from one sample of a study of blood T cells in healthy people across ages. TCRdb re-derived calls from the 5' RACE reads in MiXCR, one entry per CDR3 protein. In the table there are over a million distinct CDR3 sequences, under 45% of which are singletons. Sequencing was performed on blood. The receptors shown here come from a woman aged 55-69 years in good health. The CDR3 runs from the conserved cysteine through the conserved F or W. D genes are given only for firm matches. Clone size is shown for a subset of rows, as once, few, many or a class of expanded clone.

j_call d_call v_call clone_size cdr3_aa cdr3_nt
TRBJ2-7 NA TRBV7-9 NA CASSLYGGQSSYEQYF TGTGCCAGCAGCTTATACGGGGGGCAGAGCTCCTACGAGCAGTACTTC
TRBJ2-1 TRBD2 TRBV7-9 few CASSLIRLAGDNEQFF TGTGCCAGCAGCTTAATTCGGCTAGCGGGAGACAATGAGCAGTTCTTC
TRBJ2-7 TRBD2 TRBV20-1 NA CSARDTSGARPSRGEQYF TGCAGTGCTAGAGACACTAGCGGGGCTCGCCCCTCTCGCGGTGAGCAGTACTTC
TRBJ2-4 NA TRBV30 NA CACLTGINIQYF TGTGCCTGCCTAACAGGGATAAACATTCAGTACTTC
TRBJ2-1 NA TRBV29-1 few CSVSGKGTYNEQFF TGCAGCGTTTCAGGGAAGGGTACCTACAATGAGCAGTTCTTC
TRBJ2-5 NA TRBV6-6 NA CASSWGVGETQYF TGTGCCAGCAGTTGGGGCGTGGGAGAGACCCAGTACTTC
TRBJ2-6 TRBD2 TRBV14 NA CASSQGLAGPSGANVLTF TGTGCCAGCAGCCAGGGACTAGCGGGACCTTCTGGGGCCAACGTCCTGACTTTC
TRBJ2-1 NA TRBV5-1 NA CASSAPVALEQFF TGCGCCAGCAGCGCACCCGTAGCCTTGGAGCAGTTCTTC
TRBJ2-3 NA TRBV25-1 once CASSDLALADTQYF TGTGCCAGCAGTGATCTAGCTTTGGCAGATACGCAGTATTTT
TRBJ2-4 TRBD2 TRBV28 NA CASSFPPLAGKDSVKNIQYF TGTGCCAGCAGTTTCCCCCCCCTAGCGGGAAAAGACTCAGTCAAAAACATTCAGTACTTC
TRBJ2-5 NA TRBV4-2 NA CASSQFLTAATQYF TGTGCCAGCAGCCAATTTTTGACAGCAGCGACCCAGTACTTC
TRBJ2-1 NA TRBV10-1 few CASSDPKGGAGRNEQFF TGCGCCAGCAGTGACCCAAAGGGGGGTGCGGGTAGGAATGAGCAGTTCTTC
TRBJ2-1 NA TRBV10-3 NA CAISESRQPKQFF TGTGCCATCAGTGAGTCGCGTCAGCCTAAGCAGTTCTTC
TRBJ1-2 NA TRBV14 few CASSPKRGAGYTF TGTGCCAGCAGCCCTAAGAGGGGAGCTGGCTACACCTTC
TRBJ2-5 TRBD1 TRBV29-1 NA CSEGTGGQTQYF TGCAGCGAAGGGACAGGCGGGCAGACCCAGTACTTC
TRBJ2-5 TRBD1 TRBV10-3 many CAISPGTEQETQYF TGTGCCATCAGCCCCGGGACAGAACAAGAGACCCAGTACTTC
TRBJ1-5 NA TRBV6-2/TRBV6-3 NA CASSRLGRDQPQHF TGTGCCAGCAGTCGTTTGGGACGGGATCAGCCCCAGCATTTT
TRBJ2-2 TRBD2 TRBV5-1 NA CASSLDLAGRGTGELFF TGCGCCAGCAGCTTGGACCTAGCGGGACGAGGAACCGGGGAGCTGTTTTTT
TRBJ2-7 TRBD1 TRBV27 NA CASKRTGSTYEQYF TGTGCCAGCAAAAGGACAGGATCTACCTACGAGCAGTACTTC
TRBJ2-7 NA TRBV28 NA CASAAGTKAYEQYF TGTGCCAGCGCTGCCGGGACAAAAGCCTACGAGCAGTACTTC
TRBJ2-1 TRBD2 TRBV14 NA CASSQGTSGRTYILYNEQFF TGTGCCAGCAGCCAAGGGACTAGCGGGAGGACCTACATATTGTACAATGAGCAGTTCTTC
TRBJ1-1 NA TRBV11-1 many CASSLLDSTEAFF TGTGCCAGCAGCTTATTGGATAGCACTGAAGCTTTCTTT
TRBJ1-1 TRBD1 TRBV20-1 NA CSARDFDRGPLEAFF TGCAGTGCTAGAGATTTCGACAGGGGGCCCCTTGAAGCTTTCTTT
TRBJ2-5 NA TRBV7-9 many CASSPPQTGQRAQYF TGTGCCAGCAGCCCGCCTCAGACAGGCCAGCGGGCCCAGTACTTC
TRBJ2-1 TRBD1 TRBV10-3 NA CASRDRDNEQFF TGTGCCAGCCGGGACAGGGACAATGAGCAGTTCTTC
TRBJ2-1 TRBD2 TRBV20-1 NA CSASSGLAVEQFF TGCAGTGCTAGCAGTGGACTAGCGGTAGAGCAGTTCTTC
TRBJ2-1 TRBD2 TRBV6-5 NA CASSSAGAGEREQFF TGTGCCAGCAGCTCCGCCGGGGCGGGAGAGAGAGAGCAGTTCTTC
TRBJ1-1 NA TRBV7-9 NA CASSFTGPQSGTEAFF TGTGCCAGCAGCTTCACAGGGCCCCAATCAGGCACTGAAGCTTTCTTT
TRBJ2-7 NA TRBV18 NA CASSPANRFSYEQYF TGTGCCAGCTCGCCAGCTAACAGGTTCTCCTACGAGCAGTACTTC
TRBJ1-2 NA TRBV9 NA CASSVDPGMSAIDGYTF TGTGCCAGCAGCGTAGATCCGGGGATGTCGGCTATCGATGGCTACACCTTC
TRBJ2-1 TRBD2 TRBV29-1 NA CSVEPPGLVREGFF TGCAGCGTTGAACCTCCGGGACTAGTAAGAGAGGGGTTCTTC
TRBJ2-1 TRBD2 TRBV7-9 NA CASSLTGGRDEQFF TGTGCCAGCAGCTTGACGGGAGGGAGGGATGAGCAGTTCTTC
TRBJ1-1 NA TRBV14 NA CASSPRREMNTEAFF TGTGCCAGCAGCCCTCGACGGGAGATGAACACTGAAGCTTTCTTT
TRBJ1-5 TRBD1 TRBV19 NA CASRDRNSNQPQHF TGTGCCTCCCGGGACAGGAATAGCAATCAGCCCCAGCATTTT
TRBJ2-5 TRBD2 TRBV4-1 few CASSQVGTSGALQETQYF TGCGCCAGCAGCCAAGTTGGGACTAGCGGGGCCCTCCAAGAGACCCAGTACTTC
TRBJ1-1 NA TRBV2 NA CASRRGTHSNTEAFF TGTGCCAGCAGACGAGGGACCCACTCGAACACTGAAGCTTTCTTT
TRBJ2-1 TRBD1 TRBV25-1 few CASSETGGYNNEQFF TGTGCCAGCAGTGAAACAGGGGGCTATAACAATGAGCAGTTCTTC
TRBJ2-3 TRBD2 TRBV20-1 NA CSARDLRLAVDTQYF TGCAGTGCTAGAGATCTTCGTCTAGCGGTAGATACGCAGTATTTT
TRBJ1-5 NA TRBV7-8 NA CASSLNPMGNQPQHF TGTGCCAGCAGTCTCAATCCCATGGGCAATCAGCCCCAGCATTTT
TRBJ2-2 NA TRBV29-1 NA CSVVGGNTGELFF TGCAGCGTTGTTGGGGGGAACACCGGGGAGCTGTTTTTT
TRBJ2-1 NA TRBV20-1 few CSAPRYNEQFF TGCAGTGCTCCTAGGTACAATGAGCAGTTCTTC